The present TCR beta chain was sequenced within a study of cytomegalovirus exposure and HLA in healthy donors. Study-wide results and caveats: Versus the roughly 690-donor mean, an Asian-associated ancestry cluster reportedly showed fewer N-insertions in a later analysis. In a later analysis, at a false discovery rate of 0.05, under 20,000 TCR beta sequences were associated with HLA alleles. A later analysis reported that several of the most significant clusters appeared to be linked to common viral pathogens, among them Epstein-Barr virus. For TCR beta chains, V- and J-gene trimming was later linked to a missense DCLRE1C variant.

A multiplex PCR was run with 60 Vbeta primers and 13 Jbeta primers. Sequencing was performed with immunoSEQ multiplex PCR; in TCRdb, only in-frame clones are kept and a portion is missing. The repertoire holds about 130,000 clones, with approximately 74% as singletons. Trimming left V 4 bases short and J 0 bases short, with 7 bases between. Germline V gene sequence: CDR1 ENHRY, CDR2 SYGVKD. The CDR3 is 14 residues long. On this clone itself: Its antigen remains unidentified.

The chain links TRBV10-3 to TRBJ1-3; D is perhaps TRBD1 (6 bases). The sequenced sample consisted of PBMCs. This TCR derives from a male donor in good health and CMV-seronegative. CDR3 DNA: TGTGCCATCAGTGTGGACAGCTCTGGAAACACCATATATTTT. Protein: CAISVDSSGNTIYF.